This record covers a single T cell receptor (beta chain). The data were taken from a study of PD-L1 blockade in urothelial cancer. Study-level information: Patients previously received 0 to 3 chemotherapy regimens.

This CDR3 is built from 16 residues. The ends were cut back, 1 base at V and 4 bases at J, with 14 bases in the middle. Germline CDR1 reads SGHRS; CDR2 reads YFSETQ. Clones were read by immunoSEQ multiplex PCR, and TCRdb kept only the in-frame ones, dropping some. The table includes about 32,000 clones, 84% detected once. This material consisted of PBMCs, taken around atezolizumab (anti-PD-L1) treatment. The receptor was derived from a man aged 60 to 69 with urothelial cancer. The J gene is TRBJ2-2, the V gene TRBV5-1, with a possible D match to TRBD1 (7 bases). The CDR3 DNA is TGCGCCAGCAGCTTGCAATGGCAGGGGGGCACCGGGGAGCTGTTTTTT. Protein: CASSLQWQGGTGELFF. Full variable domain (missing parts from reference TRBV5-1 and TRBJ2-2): KAGVTQTPRYLIKTRGQQVTLSCSPISGHRSVSWYQQTPGQGLQFLFEYFSETQRNKGNFPGRFSGRQFSNSRSEMNVSTLELGDSALYLCASSLQWQGGTGELFFGEGSRLTVL.